The 20 T cell receptor beta chains listed next were all sequenced from one sample in a study of blood T cells in healthy people across ages. Together with a sample-barcoded 5' primer, a J-beta primer mix was included in a second PCR lasting about 7 to 12 cycles. Each CDR3 protein is one row after TCRdb ran MiXCR on the 5' RACE reads. Of 1.5 million to 2 million distinct CDR3 sequences listed, roughly 43% are singletons. Material: blood. The receptors shown here come from a human donor in good health.

This clonotype has a handful of counts. The V and J genes are TRBV20-1 and TRBJ2-5; TRBD1 aligns across 7 bases. CDR3 length: 15 residues. V lost 1 base and J lost 1; bases outside the gene matches: 6. The V gene's germline CDR1 is DFQATT and CDR2 SNEGSKA (reference sequence). CDR3 nucleotide sequence: TGCAGTGCTAGAGGGGCACAGGGGTCCCAAGAGACCCAGTACTTC. Translated, it gives CSARGAQGSQETQYF.

This clonotype was observed a handful of times. This chain uses TRBV4-3 with TRBJ2-1; D unresolved. The CDR3 runs 18 residues. Looked up from germline, CDR1 is LGHNA and CDR2 is YSLEER. V lost 0 bases to trimming and J lost 1 base, with 16 bases between them. The CDR3 DNA sequence: TGCGCCAGCAGCCAAGATCTTATCAGTGAGTCGTCCTACAATGAGCAGTTCTTC. Its translation is CASSQDLISESSYNEQFF.

This clonotype was found a few times. The chain has TRBV5-5 and TRBJ2-1; 11 bases align to TRBD1. Germline CDR1 reads SGHKS; CDR2 reads YYEKEE (reference sequence). The CDR3 sequence is 14 residues long. Unmatched junction bases numbered 2, after V lost 3 bases and J lost 6 bases. As DNA, the CDR3 is TGTGCCAGCAGCTGGACAGGGGGCGGCAATGAGCAGTTCTTC. Protein sequence: CASSWTGGGNEQFF.

This clonotype was detected only once. The genes are TRBV29-1 and TRBJ2-1, with TRBD2 as a possible D gene (6 bases). This CDR3 is built from 13 residues. Germline-derived CDR1 and CDR2 are SQVTM and ANQGSEA. V dropped 1 base and J dropped 7 bases, with 11 bases sitting between them. The CDR3 loop is CSVEGGIPNEQFF. CDR3 bases: TGCAGCGTTGAAGGCGGGATCCCTAATGAGCAGTTCTTC.

This chain uses TRBV27 with TRBJ2-1; TRBD1 aligns across 9 bases. V trimming: 5 bases; J trimming: 4 bases; junction bases outside the gene matches: 9. Germline V CDR1 and CDR2: MNHEY, SMNVEV (reference sequence). The CDR3 is 16 residues long. This chain's CDR3 is CASSPGTGKPYNEQFF. Written as DNA, the CDR3 is TGTGCCAGCAGTCCCGGGACAGGGAAACCGTACAATGAGCAGTTCTTC.

The chain carries TRBV7-3 and TRBJ2-3, with 7 positions matching TRBD1. This CDR3 region has 14 residues. J was trimmed by 5 bases and V by 5 bases; bases with no gene match: 7. Germline V CDR1 and CDR2: SGHTA, FQGTGA. In DNA, the CDR3 is TGTGCCAGCAGCCGGACAGGACGGGAAGATACGCAGTATTTT. This translates into CASSRTGREDTQYF.

The chain carries TRBV2 and TRBJ1-5, with 8 positions matching TRBD1. V shed 3 bases and J 4 bases; nucleotides not matched to a gene: 8. Germline values: CDR1 SNHLY, CDR2 FYNNEI. This CDR3 is built from 16 residues. The CDR3 DNA follows: TGTGCCAGCAGTGACGGAGGCAGGGGGCCAAATCAGCCCCAGCATTTT. Amino acids: CASSDGGRGPNQPQHF. Full variable domain (rest looked up from reference TRBV2 and TRBJ1-5): EPEVTQTPSHQVTQMGQEVILRCVPISNHLYFYWYRQILGQKVEFLVSFYNNEISEKSEIFDDQFSVERPDGSNFTLKIRSTKLEDSAMYFCASSDGGRGPNQPQHFGDGTRLSIL.

This clonotype was seen once. The J gene is TRBJ2-7, the V gene TRBV9; 8 nucleotides agree with TRBD1. Germline lookup yields CDR1 SGDLS and CDR2 YYNGEE. Trimming cost V 0 bases and J 1 base; bases outside gene matches: 3. The CDR3 is 15 residues long. CDR3 in amino acids: CASSVGDRISYEQYF. DNA for the CDR3: TGTGCCAGCAGCGTAGGGGACAGGATATCCTACGAGCAGTACTTC. Complete variable domain (other parts from reference TRBV9 and TRBJ2-7): DSGVTQTPKHLITATGQRVTLRCSPRSGDLSVYWYQQSLDQGLQFLIQYYNGEERAKGNILERFSAQQFPDLHSELNLSSLELGDSALYFCASSVGDRISYEQYFGPGTRLTVT.

A word on this clonotype: The germline gene is not matched at one end of the junction; a read error may be the cause. V usage is TRBV7-2 and J usage is TRBJ2-5; 7 positions match TRBD1. The CDR3 is 17 residues long. The germline gives CDR1 SGHTA, CDR2 FQGNSA. The CDR3 loop reads CAGSLRAVWDSQETQYF. CDR3 coding DNA: TGTGCCGGCAGCCTAAGGGCCGTTTGGGACAGTCAAGAGACCCAGTACTTC.

This clonotype was counted only a few times. This rearrangement joins TRBV12-3 or TRBV12-4 to TRBJ2-3; TRBD1 aligns across 7 bases. This CDR3 region has 15 residues. V was clipped by 3 bases and J by 2 bases; unmatched bases: 5. The CDR3 sequence: CASSFEGATTDTQYF. The CDR3 DNA sequence: TGTGCCAGCAGTTTTGAGGGGGCTACCACAGATACGCAGTATTTT.

The chain links TRBV6-6 to TRBJ2-1; D not resolved. The CDR3 runs to 15 residues. From germline, CDR1 is MNHNY and CDR2 SVGAGI (reference sequence). V lost 5 bases and J 2 bases, leaving 13 bases between the germline ends. The CDR3 spells CASSPNENTYNEQFF. DNA of the CDR3: TGTGCCAGCAGTCCGAACGAGAATACCTACAATGAGCAGTTCTTC.

Concerning this clonotype: At one end the junction does not follow the germline gene, possibly because of a read error. The chain has TRBV7-2 and TRBJ2-6, with D maybe TRBD1 (6 bases). The CDR3 extends over 15 amino acids. In germline, CDR1 is SGHTA, CDR2 FQGNSA. The CDR3 loop reads CASRWDIYGANVPTF. DNA for the CDR3: TGTGCCAGCAGATGGGACATCTATGGGGCCAACGTCCCGACTTTC. Using reference TRBV7-2 and TRBJ2-6 for the parts outside the CDR3, the full variable domain is GAGVSQSPSNKVTEKGKDVELRCDPISGHTALYWYRQSLGQGLEFLIYFQGNSAPDKSGLPSDRFSAERTGGSVSTLTIQRTQQEDSAVYLCASRWDIYGANVPTFGAGSRLTVL.

The V call is TRBV4-3, the J call TRBJ2-4; 7 nucleotides agree with TRBD1. The DNA end is more similar to TRBJ2-7, so the J call may be wrong. The CDR3 spans 15 residues. Per germline, CDR1 LGHNA and CDR2 YSLEER. The CDR3 nucleotides are TGCGCCAGCAGCCAAGCCGGGACAGAACTCTACGAGCAGTACTTC. Translating gives CASSQAGTELYEQYF.

The CDR3 DNA sequence: TGTGCCAGCAGCTTCCTTGACAGGGGTACTGAAGCTTTCTTT. Translation gives CASSFLDRGTEAFF. V gene TRBV5-5 combines with J gene TRBJ1-1; TRBD1 aligns across 8 bases. The germline V gene has CDR1 SGHKS and CDR2 YYEKEE (reference sequence). CDR3 length: 14 amino acids. After removal of 2 bases from V and 5 bases from J, the junction contained 5 bases not matched to a gene.

This sequence joins TRBV5-1 and TRBJ2-3, with a possible D match to TRBD1 (5 bases). The V end lost 7 bases, the J end lost 9 bases, and 15 bases lay between the germline ends. This CDR3 is built from 12 residues. The germline V gene encodes CDR1 SGHRS and CDR2 YFSETQ. The CDR3 protein is CASLTPQGTQYF. CDR3 coding DNA: TGCGCCAGCCTAACCCCTCAGGGCACGCAGTATTTT.

This clonotype was counted only a few times. The chain employs TRBV2 and TRBJ1-2; the D is unclear. This CDR3 has 12 amino acids. The V and J ends lost 4 bases and 8 bases respectively, with 11 bases between them. Germline assignment: CDR1 SNHLY and CDR2 FYNNEI. This chain's CDR3 is CASSGLPPGYTF. For the CDR3, the DNA is TGTGCCAGCAGTGGGCTTCCACCCGGCTACACCTTC.

DNA for the CDR3: TGTGCCATCAGTGAGTCGCAGGGGGCCGGTGGCTACACCTTC. This gives the protein CAISESQGAGGYTF. V gene TRBV10-3 combines with J gene TRBJ1-2, with 8 positions matching TRBD1. The CDR3 spans 14 residues. CDR1 and CDR2 from the germline V gene are ENHRY and SYGVKD. With 0 bases clipped from V and 7 bases from J, the junction kept 4 bases outside the gene matches.

The chain has TRBV10-3 and TRBJ1-5; D perhaps matches TRBD1 (5 bases). The length of the CDR3 is 13 residues. Trimming took 8 bases from V and 1 from J, leaving 9 bases between them. CDR1 and CDR2 from the germline V gene are ENHRY and SYGVKD. CDR3 DNA: TGTGCCATCTCAGGGATAAGCAATCAGCCCCAGCATTTT. It encodes CAISGISNQPQHF.

The V and J genes are TRBV29-1 and TRBJ2-5, with D maybe TRBD2 (6 bases). The germline gives CDR1 SQVTM, CDR2 ANQGSEA. The CDR3 loop spans 15 amino acids. With 7 bases removed from V and 1 base from J, the gap between germline ends came to 19 bases. DNA of the CDR3: TGCAGCGCCTCAGCCGGGACTTATTTCCAAGAGACCCAGTACTTC. This translates into CSASAGTYFQETQYF. The variable domain in full, with the rest retrieved from reference TRBV29-1 and TRBJ2-5, is SAVISQKPSRDICQRGTSLTIQCQVDSQVTMMFWYRQQPGQSLTLIATANQGSEATYESGFVIDKFPISRPNLTFSTLTVSNMSPEDSSIYLCSASAGTYFQETQYFGPGTRLLVL.

This chain uses TRBV7-9 with TRBJ1-1; maybe TRBD1 (5 bases). Trimming cost V 5 bases and J 3 bases, with 10 bases left between them. This CDR3 has 13 residues. Germline V gene lookup returns CDR1 SEHNR and CDR2 FQNEAQ (reference sequence). CDR3 sequence (DNA): TGTGCCAGCAGCACACAGGCGTACACTGAAGCTTTCTTT. This encodes CASSTQAYTEAFF. Full variable domain (remainder filled in from reference TRBV7-9 and TRBJ1-1): DTGVSQNPRHKITKRGQNVTFRCDPISEHNRLYWYRQTLGQGPEFLTYFQNEAQLEKSRLLSDRFSAERPKGSFSTLEIQRTEQGDSAMYLCASSTQAYTEAFFGQGTRLTVV.